Listed below are T cell receptor beta chains from one sample, sequenced in a study of identical twins. TCRdb ran MiXCR on the 5' RACE reads and lists one entry per CDR3 protein. The repertoire holds 690,000 or so distinct CDR3 sequences, with less than 10% as singletons. The same sample was also studied in work on yellow fever vaccine responses in identical twins.

Specimen: PBMCs. Receptor source: a young woman in good health. CDR3s include the opening cysteine and the closing phenylalanine or tryptophan. The D gene is left open where the match is weak. The size field is filled for only some rows; it gives once, few, many or a size class.

D	V	size	J	CDR3	DNA
TRBD1	TRBV14	many	TRBJ2-2	CASSPRGRGYTGELFF	TGTGCCAGCAGCCCCCGGGGCAGGGGGTACACCGGGGAGCTGTTTTTT
NA	TRBV18	NA	TRBJ2-4	CASSGAKNIQYF	TGTGCCAGCTCAGGCGCCAAAAACATTCAGTACTTC
NA	TRBV7-2	few	TRBJ2-3	CASSLTNTDTQYF	TGTGCCAGCAGCTTAACTAACACAGATACGCAGTATTTT
TRBD2	TRBV12-3/TRBV12-4	many	TRBJ2-2	CASSPTSGRTGELFF	TGTGCCAGCAGTCCGACTAGCGGGAGGACCGGGGAGCTGTTTTTT
TRBD2	TRBV27	NA	TRBJ2-7	CASSLSAGGYSDYEQYF	TGTGCCAGCAGTTTATCGGCGGGGGGCTACTCCGACTACGAGCAGTACTTC
TRBD2	TRBV7-9	many	TRBJ2-3	CASSQILAGVTDTQYF	TGTGCCAGCAGCCAGATCCTAGCGGGAGTGACAGATACGCAGTATTTT
NA	TRBV2	NA	TRBJ2-1	CAVRVNEQFF	TGTGCCGTAAGGGTAAATGAGCAGTTCTTC
TRBD1	TRBV12-3/TRBV12-4	few	TRBJ1-1	CASSLAGGRAFF	TGTGCCAGCAGTTTAGCAGGGGGCAGAGCTTTCTTT
TRBD2	TRBV10-3	NA	TRBJ2-1	CAIRKAGVRDEQFF	TGTGCCATCAGAAAAGCGGGAGTTAGGGATGAGCAGTTCTTC
TRBD2	TRBV11-2	NA	TRBJ2-7	CASSQRLAGLYEQYF	TGTGCCAGCAGCCAACGACTAGCGGGACTCTACGAGCAGTACTTC
TRBD2	TRBV2	few	TRBJ2-1	CASRWTSREQFF	TGTGCCAGCCGCTGGACTAGTCGTGAGCAGTTCTTC
TRBD1	TRBV6-1	few	TRBJ1-5	CASSRTGANQPQHF	TGTGCCAGCAGTCGGACAGGGGCAAATCAGCCCCAGCATTTT
TRBD2	TRBV20-1	NA	TRBJ2-3	CSALTWDAAGGADTQYF	TGCAGTGCTCTCACATGGGACGCAGCGGGGGGAGCAGATACGCAGTATTTT
TRBD1	TRBV20-1	NA	TRBJ2-4	CSARGQGLTKNIQYF	TGCAGTGCTAGGGGACAGGGGTTGACAAAAAACATTCAGTACTTC
NA	TRBV20-1	few	TRBJ2-5	CSALLVAEQETQYF	TGCAGTGCGCTCCTCGTAGCGGAACAAGAGACCCAGTACTTC
NA	TRBV7-9	NA	TRBJ1-6	CASSLRGMNSPLHF	TGTGCCAGCAGCTTAAGAGGGATGAATTCACCCCTCCACTTT
TRBD1	TRBV14	many	TRBJ1-1	CASSRDRVGNTEAFF	TGTGCCAGCAGCCGGGACAGGGTCGGGAACACTGAAGCTTTCTTT
NA	TRBV2	NA	TRBJ2-2	CASTLARDTGELFF	TGTGCCAGCACCCTAGCGAGGGACACCGGGGAGCTGTTTTTT
TRBD2	TRBV29-1	few	TRBJ2-5	CSVEGLAQMWETQYF	TGCAGCGTTGAAGGACTAGCACAGATGTGGGAGACCCAGTACTTC
NA	TRBV5-1	few	TRBJ2-7	CASSLVGGRRTDEQYF	TGCGCCAGCAGCTTGGTAGGTGGCCGCAGGACAGACGAGCAGTACTTC
NA	TRBV5-6	NA	TRBJ2-3	CASSLGGLPDTQYF	TGTGCCAGCAGCCTGGGGGGTCTCCCCGATACGCAGTATTTT
TRBD2	TRBV20-1	NA	TRBJ2-7	CSARRGTRDEQYF	TGCAGTGCTAGACGAGGGACTAGAGACGAGCAGTACTTC
NA	TRBV5-1	many	TRBJ1-6	CASSSDGRADSPLHF	TGCGCCAGCAGCTCGGACGGCCGGGCGGATTCACCCCTCCACTTT
NA	TRBV29-1	NA	TRBJ1-2	CSVTRPLNYGYTF	TGCAGCGTTACTCGACCCCTTAACTATGGCTACACCTTC
NA	TRBV6-6	few	TRBJ2-7	CASSQMSYEQYF	TGTGCCAGCAGCCAGATGTCCTACGAGCAGTACTTC
NA	TRBV5-1	many	TRBJ2-1	CASRKGYEQFF	TGCGCCAGCAGAAAGGGGTATGAGCAGTTCTTC
NA	TRBV20-1	few	TRBJ2-3	CSALGGTDTQYF	TGCAGTGCCCTTGGCGGCACAGATACGCAGTATTTT
NA	TRBV7-9	NA	TRBJ1-2	CASSLATGLTNYGYTF	TGTGCCAGCAGCTTGGCGACGGGATTGACTAACTATGGCTACACCTTC
TRBD2	TRBV6-1	few	TRBJ2-3	CASSERGGRGITQYF	TGTGCCAGCAGTGAGCGGGGGGGCCGGGGGATCACGCAGTATTTT
TRBD1	TRBV10-1	once	TRBJ2-5	CASSGDRGETQYF	TGCGCCAGCAGTGGGGACAGGGGAGAGACCCAGTACTTC
NA	TRBV27	NA	TRBJ2-1	CASRPRPKGRRSYNEQFF	TGTGCCAGCAGACCGCGACCGAAGGGGCGACGCTCCTACAATGAGCAGTTCTTC
TRBD1	TRBV24-1	NA	TRBJ2-6	CATSDSNRGRGANVLTF	TGTGCCACCAGTGATTCTAACAGGGGGCGTGGGGCCAACGTCCTGACTTTC
NA	TRBV7-2	many	TRBJ1-4	CASSLGIGKLFF	TGTGCCAGCAGCTTAGGAATCGGAAAACTGTTTTTT
TRBD2	TRBV6-5	few	TRBJ2-3	CASSYDLAADTDTQYF	TGTGCCAGCAGTTACGATCTAGCGGCCGACACAGATACGCAGTATTTT
NA	TRBV27	NA	TRBJ2-5	CASSLRGREKETQYF	TGTGCCAGCAGTTTAAGAGGCAGGGAGAAAGAGACCCAGTACTTC
TRBD1	TRBV2	few	TRBJ1-4	CASNSGTAATNEKLFF	TGTGCCAGCAATTCCGGGACAGCTGCAACTAATGAAAAACTGTTTTTT
TRBD1	TRBV30	many	TRBJ2-7	CACGQVWDEQYF	TGTGCCTGTGGACAGGTATGGGACGAGCAGTACTTC
TRBD2	TRBV29-1	many	TRBJ2-3	CSVGLAGDTQYF	TGCAGCGTTGGACTAGCGGGAGATACGCAGTATTTT
TRBD1	TRBV6-5	few	TRBJ1-1	CASRYRGGTTEAFF	TGTGCCAGCAGATACAGGGGCGGTACCACTGAAGCTTTCTTT
NA	TRBV19	many	TRBJ1-1	CASSGLQMNTEAFF	TGTGCCAGTAGTGGCCTCCAGATGAACACTGAAGCTTTCTTT
NA	TRBV7-9	few	TRBJ2-7	CASSLVLKPYEQYF	TGTGCCAGCAGCTTAGTCTTAAAACCTTACGAGCAGTACTTC
NA	TRBV28	few	TRBJ1-1	CASSYQPTGTEAFF	TGTGCCAGCAGTTATCAGCCAACGGGGACTGAAGCTTTCTTT
NA	TRBV6-1	NA	TRBJ2-7	CASSESSWAAYEQYF	TGTGCCAGCAGTGAAAGTAGTTGGGCAGCATACGAGCAGTACTTC
TRBD1	TRBV20-1	few	TRBJ2-3	CSARQGSTDTQYF	TGCAGTGCAAGACAGGGATCCACAGATACGCAGTATTTT
NA	TRBV20-1	few	TRBJ2-7	CSENFNSYEQYF	TGCAGTGAAAACTTCAACTCCTACGAGCAGTACTTC
TRBD2	TRBV5-1	many	TRBJ2-2	CASSKETSDTGELFF	TGCGCCAGCTCGAAAGAGACTAGCGATACCGGGGAGCTGTTTTTT
NA	TRBV28	few	TRBJ2-5	CASSLIAPKETQYF	TGTGCCAGCAGTTTAATAGCGCCTAAAGAGACCCAGTACTTC
NA	TRBV7-9	NA	TRBJ2-2	CASSLVVTDGELFF	TGTGCCAGCAGCTTAGTGGTAACAGACGGGGAGCTGTTTTTT
NA	TRBV4-3	NA	TRBJ2-7	CASSQDRGTTYEQYF	TGCGCCAGCAGCCAAGATAGGGGGACAACCTACGAGCAGTACTTC
TRBD2	TRBV20-1	few	TRBJ2-5	CSAGRASGKGETQYF	TGCAGTGCTGGGAGGGCTAGCGGGAAGGGTGAGACCCAGTACTTC
TRBD1	TRBV24-1	many	TRBJ1-1	CATSVPRDRGYEAFF	TGTGCCACCAGTGTACCCCGGGACAGGGGCTATGAAGCTTTCTTT
NA	TRBV20-1	NA	TRBJ2-3	CSASWGDGTDTQYF	TGCAGTGCTAGTTGGGGGGACGGGACAGATACGCAGTATTTT
NA	TRBV4-3	NA	TRBJ2-5	CASSRKLQETQYF	TGCGCCAGCAGCCGTAAACTTCAAGAGACCCAGTACTTC
NA	TRBV7-9	NA	TRBJ1-1	CASSLDTGKNTEAFF	TGTGCCAGCAGCTTAGATACAGGGAAGAACACTGAAGCTTTCTTT
TRBD1	TRBV27	NA	TRBJ1-2	CASSSPGQTKYGYTF	TGTGCCAGCAGTTCGCCGGGACAGACAAAATATGGCTACACCTTC
TRBD2	TRBV20-1	few	TRBJ2-1	CSAREPGGSYNEQFF	TGCAGTGCTAGAGAACCGGGGGGCTCCTACAATGAGCAGTTCTTC
NA	TRBV5-5	few	TRBJ2-1	CASSYIPSSYNEQFF	TGTGCCAGCAGTTACATACCGAGCTCCTACAATGAGCAGTTCTTC
TRBD2	TRBV7-6	NA	TRBJ2-1	CASSPWTSGGGYNEQFF	TGTGCCAGCAGCCCCTGGACTAGCGGGGGAGGCTACAATGAGCAGTTCTTC
NA	TRBV20-1	few	TRBJ2-2	CSARDQPQKELFF	TGCAGTGCTAGAGATCAGCCTCAAAAGGAGCTGTTTTTT